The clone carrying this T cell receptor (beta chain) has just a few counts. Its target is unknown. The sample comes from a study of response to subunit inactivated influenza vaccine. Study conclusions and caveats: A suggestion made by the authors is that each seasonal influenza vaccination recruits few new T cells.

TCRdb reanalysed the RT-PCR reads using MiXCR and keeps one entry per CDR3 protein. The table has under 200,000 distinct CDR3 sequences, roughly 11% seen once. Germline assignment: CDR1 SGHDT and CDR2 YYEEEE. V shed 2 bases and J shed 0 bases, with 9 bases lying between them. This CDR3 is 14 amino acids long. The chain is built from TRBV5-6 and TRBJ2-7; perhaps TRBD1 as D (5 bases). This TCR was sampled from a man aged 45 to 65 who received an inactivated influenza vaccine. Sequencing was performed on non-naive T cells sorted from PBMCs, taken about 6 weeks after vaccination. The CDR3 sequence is CASSLGRASYEQYF. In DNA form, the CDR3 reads TGTGCCAGCAGCTTAGGCAGGGCCTCCTACGAGCAGTACTTC.